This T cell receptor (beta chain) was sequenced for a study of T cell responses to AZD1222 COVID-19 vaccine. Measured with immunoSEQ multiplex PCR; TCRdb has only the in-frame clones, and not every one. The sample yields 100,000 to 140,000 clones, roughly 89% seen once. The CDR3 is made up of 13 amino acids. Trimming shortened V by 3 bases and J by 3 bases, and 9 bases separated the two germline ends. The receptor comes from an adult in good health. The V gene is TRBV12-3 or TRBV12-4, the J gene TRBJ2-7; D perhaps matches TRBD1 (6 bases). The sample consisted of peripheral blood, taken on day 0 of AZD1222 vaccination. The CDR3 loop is CASSLAGVYEQYF. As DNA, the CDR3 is TGTGCCAGCAGTTTGGCAGGGGTCTACGAGCAGTACTTC.